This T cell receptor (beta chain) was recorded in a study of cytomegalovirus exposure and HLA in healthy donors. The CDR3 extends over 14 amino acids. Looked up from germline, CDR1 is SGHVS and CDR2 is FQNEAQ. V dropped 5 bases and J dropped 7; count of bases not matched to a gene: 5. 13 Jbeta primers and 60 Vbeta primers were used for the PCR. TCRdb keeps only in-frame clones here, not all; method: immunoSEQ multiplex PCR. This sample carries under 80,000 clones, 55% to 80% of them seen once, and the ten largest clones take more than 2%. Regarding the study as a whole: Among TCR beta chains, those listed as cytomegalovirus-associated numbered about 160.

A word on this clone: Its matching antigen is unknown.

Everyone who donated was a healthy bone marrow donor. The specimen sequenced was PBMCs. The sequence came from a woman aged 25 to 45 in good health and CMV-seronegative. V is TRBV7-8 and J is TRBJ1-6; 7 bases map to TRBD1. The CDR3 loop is CASSLGDSNSPLHF. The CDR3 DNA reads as TGTGCCAGCAGCCTAGGGGACAGCAATTCACCCCTCCACTTT.